These T cell receptor beta chains were read from a single sample in a study of cytomegalovirus exposure and HLA in healthy donors. Profiling relied on immunoSEQ multiplex PCR, and the TCRdb table lists in-frame clones only, not all of them. Counted here are approximately 200,000 clones, roughly 88% occurring once; the ten biggest clones make up 2.9%. Input material: PBMCs. The receptors derive from a woman between 18 and 30 years old in good health and CMV-seronegative. Each CDR3 is given with its conserved first and last residue. The order of the fields is D gene, V gene, J gene, clone size, CDR3 protein, CDR3 DNA. The D gene is left open where the match is weak. Size is stated for part of the rows, as once, few or many counts, or as a class when the clone is expanded.

d_call: .
v_call: TRBV27
j_call: TRBJ2-5
clone_size: .
cdr3_aa: CASSFQGRQTQYF
cdr3_nt: TGTGCCAGCAGTTTCCAGGGGCGGCAGACCCAGTACTTC

d_call: .
v_call: TRBV5-1
j_call: TRBJ2-2
clone_size: .
cdr3_aa: CASSLDGRDTGELFF
cdr3_nt: TGCGCCAGCAGCTTGGACGGCAGGGACACCGGGGAGCTGTTTTTT

d_call: .
v_call: TRBV6-5
j_call: TRBJ2-2
clone_size: few
cdr3_aa: CASSYSGGELFF
cdr3_nt: TGTGCCAGCAGTTACTCCGGCGGGGAGCTGTTTTTT

d_call: TRBD2
v_call: TRBV14
j_call: TRBJ2-3
clone_size: .
cdr3_aa: CASNFWGRADTQYF
cdr3_nt: TGTGCCAGCAATTTTTGGGGGAGGGCCGATACGCAGTATTTT

d_call: .
v_call: TRBV5-4
j_call: TRBJ1-1
clone_size: .
cdr3_aa: CASSVGGVRGTEAFF
cdr3_nt: TGTGCCAGCAGCGTTGGGGGGGTAAGGGGCACTGAAGCTTTCTTT

d_call: .
v_call: TRBV19
j_call: TRBJ2-7
clone_size: .
cdr3_aa: CASRTKVRDSSSYEQYF
cdr3_nt: TGTGCCAGTAGGACCAAAGTCCGGGACTCGAGCTCCTACGAGCAGTACTTC

d_call: TRBD2
v_call: TRBV7-7
j_call: TRBJ2-5
clone_size: .
cdr3_aa: CASSLEASGRSQETQYF
cdr3_nt: TGTGCTAGCAGCTTAGAAGCTAGCGGAAGAAGCCAAGAGACCCAGTACTTC

d_call: TRBD2
v_call: TRBV29-1
j_call: TRBJ2-5
clone_size: .
cdr3_aa: CSVDDSGREEQETQYF
cdr3_nt: TGCAGCGTTGATGACTCGGGCCGGGAGGAGCAAGAGACCCAGTACTTC

d_call: .
v_call: TRBV4-2
j_call: TRBJ1-1
clone_size: .
cdr3_aa: CASSVGERKATAEAFF
cdr3_nt: TGTGCCAGCAGCGTTGGTGAACGTAAGGCAACAGCTGAAGCTTTCTTT

d_call: TRBD1
v_call: TRBV28
j_call: TRBJ2-7
clone_size: .
cdr3_aa: CASTPTGKSYEQYF
cdr3_nt: TGTGCCAGCACCCCGACAGGGAAATCCTACGAGCAGTACTTC

d_call: .
v_call: TRBV7-6
j_call: TRBJ2-2
clone_size: .
cdr3_aa: CASSLSKQTNTGELFF
cdr3_nt: TGTGCCAGCAGCTTATCCAAGCAAACGAACACCGGGGAGCTGTTTTTT

d_call: TRBD2
v_call: TRBV5-1
j_call: TRBJ2-3
clone_size: once
cdr3_aa: CASKLAGATDTQYF
cdr3_nt: TGCGCCAGCAAACTAGCGGGAGCAACAGATACGCAGTATTTT

d_call: .
v_call: TRBV30
j_call: TRBJ1-2
clone_size: .
cdr3_aa: CAWSGSWYGYTF
cdr3_nt: TGTGCCTGGAGCGGGTCGTGGTATGGCTACACCTTC

d_call: .
v_call: TRBV29-1
j_call: TRBJ2-1
clone_size: .
cdr3_aa: CSVEVASDYNEQFF
cdr3_nt: TGCAGCGTTGAAGTGGCTAGCGACTACAATGAGCAGTTCTTC

d_call: .
v_call: TRBV6-5
j_call: TRBJ1-5
clone_size: .
cdr3_aa: CASSRDIYSNQPQHF
cdr3_nt: TGTGCCAGCAGTCGGGACATCTATAGCAATCAGCCCCAGCATTTT

d_call: .
v_call: TRBV27
j_call: TRBJ1-1
clone_size: .
cdr3_aa: CASSQSGHMNTEAFF
cdr3_nt: TGTGCCAGCAGTCAATCGGGACACATGAACACTGAAGCTTTCTTT

d_call: TRBD1
v_call: TRBV18
j_call: TRBJ1-5
clone_size: .
cdr3_aa: CASSPGQGFNQPQHF
cdr3_nt: TGTGCCAGCTCACCAGGACAGGGTTTCAATCAGCCCCAGCATTTT

d_call: .
v_call: TRBV10-3
j_call: TRBJ2-7
clone_size: .
cdr3_aa: CASLSTAYEQYF
cdr3_nt: TGTGCCTCCCTTTCAACGGCCTACGAGCAGTACTTC

d_call: .
v_call: TRBV6-1
j_call: TRBJ1-5
clone_size: .
cdr3_aa: CASCRPGSNQPQHF
cdr3_nt: TGTGCCAGCTGTCGCCCGGGTAGCAATCAGCCCCAGCATTTT

d_call: .
v_call: TRBV27
j_call: TRBJ2-3
clone_size: .
cdr3_aa: CASSTRLAYAPDTQYF
cdr3_nt: TGTGCCAGCTCTACCCGCCTAGCGTATGCCCCCGATACGCAGTATTTT

d_call: .
v_call: TRBV5-1
j_call: TRBJ1-1
clone_size: .
cdr3_aa: CASSIREFGQLNTEAFF
cdr3_nt: TGCGCCAGCAGCATACGCGAGTTTGGACAGCTGAACACTGAAGCTTTCTTT

d_call: .
v_call: TRBV5-1
j_call: TRBJ1-4
clone_size: .
cdr3_aa: CASSLGGVNEKLFF
cdr3_nt: TGCGCCAGCAGCTTGGGGGGCGTTAATGAAAAACTGTTTTTT